The clone carrying this T cell receptor beta chain was seen at least ten times. Its antigen remains unidentified. The CDR3 loop spans 15 amino acids. Germline CDR1 reads SEHNR; CDR2 reads FQNEAQ (reference sequence). Trimming removed 4 bases from V and 10 bases from J, with 17 bases in between. The record originates from a study of T cells after yellow fever vaccination. Regarding the study as a whole: A weaker secondary response peaked on day 5, the primary on day 15. Abundant bulk-derived clonotypes could contaminate FACS-sorted repertoires. Clones that expanded after primary vaccination mostly reappeared after the booster (roughly 95% CD4, roughly 87% CD8).

A process of 5'RACE template switching, which added a universal primer site and UMIs, was used to make TCR cDNA. TCRdb reprocessed the 5' RACE reads with MiXCR, giving one entry per CDR3 protein. This sample carries roughly 310,000 distinct CDR3 sequences, roughly 4% of them seen once, and the ten largest clones take around 22%. J is TRBJ1-6 and V is TRBV7-9; tentative D call: TRBD1 (6 bases). The clonotype was recovered from a man between 18 and 35 years old who received the YFV17D yellow fever vaccine. The material was PBMCs, obtained on the day of the yellow fever booster vaccination. The CDR3 sequence is CASSSVGGRESPLHF. CDR3 nucleotide sequence: TGTGCCAGCAGCTCCGTGGGGGGCAGAGAGTCACCCCTCCACTTT. The variable domain in full, with the rest retrieved from reference TRBV7-9 and TRBJ1-6, is DTGVSQNPRHKITKRGQNVTFRCDPISEHNRLYWYRQTLGQGPEFLTYFQNEAQLEKSRLLSDRFSAERPKGSFSTLEIQRTEQGDSAMYLCASSSVGGRESPLHFGNGTRLTVT.